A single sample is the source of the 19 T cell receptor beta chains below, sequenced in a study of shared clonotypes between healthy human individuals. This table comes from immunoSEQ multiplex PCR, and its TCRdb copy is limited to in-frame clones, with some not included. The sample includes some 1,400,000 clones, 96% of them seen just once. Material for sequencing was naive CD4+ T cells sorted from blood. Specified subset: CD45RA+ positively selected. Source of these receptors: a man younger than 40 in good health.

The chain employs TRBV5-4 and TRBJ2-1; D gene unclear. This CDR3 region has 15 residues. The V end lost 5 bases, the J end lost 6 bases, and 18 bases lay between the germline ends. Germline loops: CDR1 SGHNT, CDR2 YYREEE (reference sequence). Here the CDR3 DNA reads TGTGCCAGCAGTCGTGACTCCGGCGCTTTCAATGAGCAGTTCTTC. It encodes CASSRDSGAFNEQFF.

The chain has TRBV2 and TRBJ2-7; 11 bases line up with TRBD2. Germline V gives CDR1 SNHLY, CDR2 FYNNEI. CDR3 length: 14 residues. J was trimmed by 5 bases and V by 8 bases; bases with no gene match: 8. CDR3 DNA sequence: TGTGCCAGCCGGAAACTAGCGGGGGTCGACGAGCAGTACTTC. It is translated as CASRKLAGVDEQYF.

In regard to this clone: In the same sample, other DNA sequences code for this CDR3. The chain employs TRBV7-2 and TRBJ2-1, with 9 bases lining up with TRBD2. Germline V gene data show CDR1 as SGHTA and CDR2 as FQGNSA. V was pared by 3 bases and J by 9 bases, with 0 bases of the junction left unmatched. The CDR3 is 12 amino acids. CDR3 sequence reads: CASSFSGGEQFF. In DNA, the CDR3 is TGTGCCAGCAGCTTTAGCGGGGGTGAGCAGTTCTTC.

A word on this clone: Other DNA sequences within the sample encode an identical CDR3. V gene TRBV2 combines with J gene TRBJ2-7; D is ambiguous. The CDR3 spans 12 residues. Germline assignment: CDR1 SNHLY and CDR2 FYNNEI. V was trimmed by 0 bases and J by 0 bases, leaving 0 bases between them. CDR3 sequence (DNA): TGTGCCAGCAGTGAAGCCTCCTACGAGCAGTACTTC. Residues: CASSEASYEQYF.

CDR3 nucleotide sequence: TGTGCCAGCAGCTACAGTTTGAACACCGGGGAGCTGTTTTTT. Translating gives CASSYSLNTGELFF. This rearrangement joins TRBV11-3 to TRBJ2-2; D is unresolved. This CDR3 has 14 amino acids. Germline CDR1 is SGHNT and CDR2 is YENEEA. V gave up 4 bases and J gave up 1 base, with 7 bases separating them.

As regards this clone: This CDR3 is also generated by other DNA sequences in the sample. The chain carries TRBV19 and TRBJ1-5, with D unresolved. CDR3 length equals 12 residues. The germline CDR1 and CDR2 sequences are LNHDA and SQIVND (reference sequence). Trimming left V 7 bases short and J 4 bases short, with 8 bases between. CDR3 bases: TGTGCCAGTATGGGAGGGAATCAGCCCCAGCATTTT. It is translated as CASMGGNQPQHF.

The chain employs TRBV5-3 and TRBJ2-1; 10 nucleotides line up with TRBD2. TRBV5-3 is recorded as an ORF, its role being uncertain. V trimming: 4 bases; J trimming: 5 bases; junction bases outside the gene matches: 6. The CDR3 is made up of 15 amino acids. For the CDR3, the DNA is TGTGCCAGAAGCCCCGGGACTAGCGCCAACAATGAGCAGTTCTTC. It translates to CARSPGTSANNEQFF.

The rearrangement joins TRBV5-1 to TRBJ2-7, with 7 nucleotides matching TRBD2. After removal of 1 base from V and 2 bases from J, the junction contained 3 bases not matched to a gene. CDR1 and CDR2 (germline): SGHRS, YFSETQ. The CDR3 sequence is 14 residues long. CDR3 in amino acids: CASSLTSETYEQYF. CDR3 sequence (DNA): TGCGCCAGCAGCTTGACTAGCGAAACCTACGAGCAGTACTTC.

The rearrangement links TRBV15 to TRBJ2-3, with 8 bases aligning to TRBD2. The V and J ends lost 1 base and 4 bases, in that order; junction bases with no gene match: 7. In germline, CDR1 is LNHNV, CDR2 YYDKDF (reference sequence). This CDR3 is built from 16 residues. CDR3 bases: TGTGCCACCAGCAGAGGGGCGGGAGGAGACGCAGATACGCAGTATTTT. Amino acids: CATSRGAGGDADTQYF. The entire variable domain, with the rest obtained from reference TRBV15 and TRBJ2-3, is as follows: DAMVIQNPRYQVTQFGKPVTLSCSQTLNHNVMYWYQQKSSQAPKLLFHYYDKDFNNEADTPDNFQSRRPNTSFCFLDIRSPGLGDTAMYLCATSRGAGGDADTQYFGPGTRLTVL.

Here the CDR3 DNA reads TGTGCCAGCAGCCTCCAAGGCCCAGATAGCAATCAGCCCCAGCATTTT. Residues: CASSLQGPDSNQPQHF. The chain uses TRBV21-1 and TRBJ1-5. TRBV21-1 is noted as a pseudogene. The CDR3 contains 16 residues.

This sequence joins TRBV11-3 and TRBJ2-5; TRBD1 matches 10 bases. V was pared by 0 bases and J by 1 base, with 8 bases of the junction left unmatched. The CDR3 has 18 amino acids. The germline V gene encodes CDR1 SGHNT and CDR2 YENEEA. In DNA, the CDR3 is TGTGCCAGCAGCTTAGACCCCCCGCGACAGGGGGCCCAAGAGACCCAGTACTTC. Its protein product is CASSLDPPRQGAQETQYF.

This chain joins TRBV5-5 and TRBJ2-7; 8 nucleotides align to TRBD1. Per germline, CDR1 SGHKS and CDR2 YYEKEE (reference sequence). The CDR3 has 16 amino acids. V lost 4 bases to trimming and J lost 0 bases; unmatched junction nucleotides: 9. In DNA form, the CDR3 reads TGTGCCAGCAGCAACCGACAGGGGCCGAGCTCCTACGAGCAGTACTTC. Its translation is CASSNRQGPSSYEQYF.

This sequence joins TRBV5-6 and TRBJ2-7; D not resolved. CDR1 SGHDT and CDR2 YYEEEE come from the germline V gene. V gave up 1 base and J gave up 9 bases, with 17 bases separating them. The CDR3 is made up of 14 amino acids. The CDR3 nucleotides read TGTGCCAGCAGCTTGCTGTTGGGAACGTCCGCGCAGTACTTC. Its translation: CASSLLLGTSAQYF. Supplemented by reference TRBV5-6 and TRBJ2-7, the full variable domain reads DAGVTQSPTHLIKTRGQQVTLRCSPKSGHDTVSWYQQALGQGPQFIFQYYEEEERQRGNFPDRFSGHQFPNYSSELNVNALLLGDSALYLCASSLLLGTSAQYFGPGTRLTVT.

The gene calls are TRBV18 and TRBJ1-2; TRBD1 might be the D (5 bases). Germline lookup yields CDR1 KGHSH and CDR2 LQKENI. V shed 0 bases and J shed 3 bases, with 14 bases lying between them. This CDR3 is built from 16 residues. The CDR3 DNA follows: TGTGCCAGCTCACCACCGTCGGGGGACCCCTACTATGGCTACACCTTC. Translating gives CASSPPSGDPYYGYTF.

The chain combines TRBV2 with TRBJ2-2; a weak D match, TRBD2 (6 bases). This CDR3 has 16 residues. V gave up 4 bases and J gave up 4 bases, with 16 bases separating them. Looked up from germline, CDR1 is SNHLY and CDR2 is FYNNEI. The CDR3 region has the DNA TGTGCCAGCAGTGGTTGGCGGGGAGGTCCCACCGGGGAGCTGTTTTTT. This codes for CASSGWRGGPTGELFF.

This CDR3 reads CASSPGVAAKNIQYF. The CDR3 coding sequence is TGTGCCAGCAGCCCGGGAGTCGCGGCCAAAAACATTCAGTACTTC. J is TRBJ2-4 and V is TRBV5-6, with a tentative D call TRBD2 (6 bases). Trimming stripped 4 bases from V and 1 base from J, with 12 bases between. CDR1 is SGHDT and CDR2 is YYEEEE in the germline V gene. This CDR3 has 15 amino acids.

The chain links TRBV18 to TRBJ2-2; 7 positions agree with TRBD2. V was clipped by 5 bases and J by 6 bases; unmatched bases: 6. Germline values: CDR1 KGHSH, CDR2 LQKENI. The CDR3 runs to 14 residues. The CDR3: CASSILAPAGELFF. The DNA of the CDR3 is TGTGCCAGCTCAATACTAGCGCCAGCCGGGGAGCTGTTTTTT.

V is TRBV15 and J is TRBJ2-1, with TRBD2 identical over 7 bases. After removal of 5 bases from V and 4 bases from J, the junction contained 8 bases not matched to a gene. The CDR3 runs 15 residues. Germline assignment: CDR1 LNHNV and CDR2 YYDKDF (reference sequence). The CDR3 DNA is TGTGCCACCAGCTCGCGACTAGCTAGATACAATGAGCAGTTCTTC. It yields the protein CATSSRLARYNEQFF.

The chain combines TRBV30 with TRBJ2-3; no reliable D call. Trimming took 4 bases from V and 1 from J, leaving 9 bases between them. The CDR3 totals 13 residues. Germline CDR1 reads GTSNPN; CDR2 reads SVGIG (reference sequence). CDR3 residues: CAWNAGRTDTQYF. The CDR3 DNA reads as TGTGCCTGGAATGCCGGTCGCACAGATACGCAGTATTTT.